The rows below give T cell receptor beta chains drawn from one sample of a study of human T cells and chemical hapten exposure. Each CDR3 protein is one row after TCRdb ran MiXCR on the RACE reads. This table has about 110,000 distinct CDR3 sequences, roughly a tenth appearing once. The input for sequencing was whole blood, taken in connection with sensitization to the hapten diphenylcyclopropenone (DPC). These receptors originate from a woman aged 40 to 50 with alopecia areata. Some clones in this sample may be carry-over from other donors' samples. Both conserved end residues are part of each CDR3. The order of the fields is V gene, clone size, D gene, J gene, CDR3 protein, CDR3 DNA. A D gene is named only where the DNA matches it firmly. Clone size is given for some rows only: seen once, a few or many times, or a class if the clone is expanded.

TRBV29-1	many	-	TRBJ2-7	CSVAARSHEQYF	TGCAGCGTTGCGGCTAGATCCCACGAGCAGTACTTC
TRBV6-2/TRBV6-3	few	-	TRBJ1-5	CASRDGPFNQPQHF	TGTGCCAGCAGGGACGGACCGTTTAATCAGCCCCAGCATTTT
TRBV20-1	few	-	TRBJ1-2	CSAEEDNYGYTF	TGCAGTGCCGAGGAAGATAACTATGGCTACACCTTC
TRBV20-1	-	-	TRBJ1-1	CSARVGSSMNTEAFF	TGCAGTGCTAGAGTGGGGTCTTCCATGAACACTGAAGCTTTCTTT
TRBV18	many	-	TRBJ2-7	CASSPGGSEQYF	TGTGCCAGCTCACCCGGGGGTAGCGAGCAGTACTTC
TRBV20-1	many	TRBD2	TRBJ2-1	CSARDRLAGGSSYNEQFF	TGCAGTGCTAGAGATCGGCTAGCGGGGGGCAGCTCCTACAATGAGCAGTTCTTC
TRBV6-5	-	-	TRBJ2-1	CASSPPSTGYNEQFF	TGTGCCAGCAGCCCTCCTTCAACGGGGTACAATGAGCAGTTCTTC
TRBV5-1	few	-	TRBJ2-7	CASSFQASSYEQYF	TGCGCCAGCAGCTTTCAGGCCAGCTCCTACGAGCAGTACTTC
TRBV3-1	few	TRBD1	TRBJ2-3	CASSLDRGASTDTQYF	TGTGCCAGCAGCCTGGACAGGGGTGCTAGCACAGATACGCAGTATTTT
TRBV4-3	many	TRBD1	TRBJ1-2	CASSHVGTGGRGYTF	TGCGCCAGCAGCCACGTCGGGACAGGGGGCAGGGGCTACACCTTC
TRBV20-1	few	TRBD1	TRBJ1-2	CSAGNQGAGYGYTF	TGCAGTGCAGGGAACCAGGGGGCGGGCTATGGCTACACCTTC
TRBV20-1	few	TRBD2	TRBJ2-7	CSSKGTSKGEQYF	TGCAGTTCAAAGGGGACTAGTAAGGGCGAGCAGTACTTC
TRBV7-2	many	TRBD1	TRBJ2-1	CASSLGGQGVREQFF	TGTGCCAGCAGCTTAGGGGGACAGGGGGTAAGGGAGCAGTTCTTC
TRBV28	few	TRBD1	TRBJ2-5	CASSQFRDRVQTQYF	TGTGCCAGCAGTCAGTTCCGGGACAGGGTGCAGACCCAGTACTTC
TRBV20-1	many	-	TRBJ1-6	CSATEGSYNSPLHF	TGCAGTGCTACGGAGGGCTCCTATAATTCACCCCTCCACTTT
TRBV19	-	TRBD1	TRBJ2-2	CASRGTGQTGELFF	TGTGCCAGTAGGGGGACAGGGCAAACCGGGGAGCTGTTTTTT
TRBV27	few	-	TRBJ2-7	CASSLARSYEQYF	TGTGCCAGCAGTTTGGCCAGGTCCTACGAGCAGTACTTC
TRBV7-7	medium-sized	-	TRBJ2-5	CASSLVGGTAATQYF	TGTGCTAGCAGCTTAGTTGGGGGGACTGCCGCGACCCAGTACTTC
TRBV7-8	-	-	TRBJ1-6	CASSLPRLGNSPLHF	TGTGCCAGCAGCTTACCCCGGCTAGGCAATTCACCCCTCCACTTT
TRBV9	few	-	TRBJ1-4	CASSVGPLNEKLFF	TGTGCCAGCAGCGTAGGCCCCCTCAATGAAAAACTGTTTTTT
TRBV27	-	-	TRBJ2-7	CASSLGVDRSYEQYF	TGTGCCAGCAGTCTCGGGGTGGACCGCTCCTACGAGCAGTACTTC
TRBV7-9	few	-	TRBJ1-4	CASSLVSSTNEKLFF	TGTGCCAGCAGCTTAGTCTCATCAACTAATGAAAAACTGTTTTTT
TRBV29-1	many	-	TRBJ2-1	CSVDLGNEQFF	TGCAGCGTTGATTTGGGAAATGAGCAGTTCTTC
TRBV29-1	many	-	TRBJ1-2	CSVWDTVNYGYTF	TGCAGCGTTTGGGACACAGTTAACTATGGCTACACCTTC
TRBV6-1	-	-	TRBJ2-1	CASKLDLSSYNEQFF	TGTGCCAGCAAGTTAGATTTGAGCTCCTACAATGAGCAGTTCTTC
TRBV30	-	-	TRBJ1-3	CAWIRSSGNTIYF	TGTGCCTGGATTAGGAGCTCTGGAAACACCATATATTTT
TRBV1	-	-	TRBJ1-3	CTSSQDGVGRPGNTIYF	TGCACCAGCAGCCAAGATGGGGTCGGCAGGCCTGGAAACACCATATATTTT
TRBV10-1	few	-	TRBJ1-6	CASSKQGPNNSPLHF	TGCGCCAGCTCCAAACAGGGCCCGAATAATTCACCCCTCCACTTT
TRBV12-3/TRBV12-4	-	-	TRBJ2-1	CASRSADEQFF	TGTGCCAGCAGAAGCGCCGATGAGCAGTTCTTC
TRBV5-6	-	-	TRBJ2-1	CASSLPGSPRYNEQFF	TGTGCCAGCAGCCTACCGGGCTCTCCCAGATACAATGAGCAGTTCTTC
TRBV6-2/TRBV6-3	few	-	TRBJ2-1	CASRDIGRGYNEQFF	TGTGCCAGCAGGGATATCGGCAGGGGCTACAATGAGCAGTTCTTC
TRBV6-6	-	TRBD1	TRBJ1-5	CASSYPTGGTNQPQHF	TGTGCCAGCAGTTACCCGACAGGGGGTACGAATCAGCCCCAGCATTTT
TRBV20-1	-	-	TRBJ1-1	CSAGRGTPEAFF	TGCAGTGCTGGCCGCGGGACACCAGAAGCTTTCTTT
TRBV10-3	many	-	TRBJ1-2	CAITQDGGQGYGYTF	TGTGCCATCACCCAGGACGGGGGGCAGGGATATGGCTACACCTTC
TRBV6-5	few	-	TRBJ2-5	CASGRGTNQETQYF	TGTGCCAGCGGCCGGGGGACCAACCAAGAGACCCAGTACTTC
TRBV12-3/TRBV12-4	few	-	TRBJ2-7	CASSFWGSPSYEQYF	TGTGCCAGCAGTTTTTGGGGTTCGCCCTCCTACGAGCAGTACTTC
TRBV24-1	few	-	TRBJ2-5	CATSDLSWETQYF	TGTGCCACCAGTGATTTGTCGTGGGAGACCCAGTACTTC
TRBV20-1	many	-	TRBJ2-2	CSASDLGGPGLVTGELFF	TGCAGTGCTAGTGATCTTGGGGGACCGGGACTTGTAACCGGGGAGCTGTTTTTT
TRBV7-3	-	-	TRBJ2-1	CASSLRGGSYNEQFF	TGTGCCAGCAGCTTACGAGGCGGCTCCTACAATGAGCAGTTCTTC
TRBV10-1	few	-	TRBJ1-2	CASMAEGRGGYTF	TGCGCCAGCATGGCCGAGGGGCGAGGGGGCTACACCTTC
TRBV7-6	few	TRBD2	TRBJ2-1	CASSLATAGGHEQFF	TGTGCCAGCAGCTTAGCTACGGCGGGGGGTCATGAGCAGTTCTTC
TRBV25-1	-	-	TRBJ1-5	CASSESGDLSNQPQHF	TGTGCCAGCAGTGAATCCGGGGACCTGAGCAATCAGCCCCAGCATTTT
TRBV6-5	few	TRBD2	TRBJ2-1	CASSTLSGGADEQFF	TGTGCCAGCAGTACCCTTAGCGGGGGGGCCGATGAGCAGTTCTTC
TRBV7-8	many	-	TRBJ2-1	CASSLGSNEQFF	TGTGCCAGCAGCTTAGGAAGTAATGAGCAGTTCTTC
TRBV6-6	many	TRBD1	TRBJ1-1	CASSWGDRRNTEAFF	TGTGCCAGCAGTTGGGGGGACAGGAGGAACACTGAAGCTTTCTTT
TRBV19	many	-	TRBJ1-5	CASSVTGGNQPQHF	TGTGCCAGTAGTGTGACAGGCGGTAATCAGCCCCAGCATTTT
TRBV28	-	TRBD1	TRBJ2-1	CASSLTPGTGNYNEQFF	TGTGCCAGCAGCCTCACTCCCGGGACAGGGAACTACAATGAGCAGTTCTTC